This T cell receptor beta chain was captured by sequencing in a study of beta chain features in type 1 diabetes. General observations from the study: VDJ junctions in type 1 diabetes patients carried more deletions and fewer insertions.

Remarks on this clone: As yet, its antigen is unknown.

Cell sorting via CD45RO/CCR7/CD25/CD127/CD95/CD27 was performed to obtain CD4+ naive, central memory, regulatory and stem cell-like memory cells. Purities in excess of 95% were seen in all sorted populations. Of the isolated RNA, all was reverse transcribed, and so the sequenced material was expressed TCRB transcripts. Produced via immunoSEQ multiplex PCR; TCRdb's table is partial and in-frame only. The sample holds 970,000 or so clones, roughly 15% seen once. CDR1 SGHTA and CDR2 FQGNSA come from the germline V gene. V was pared by 3 bases and J by 13 bases, with 13 bases between. The CDR3 contains 12 residues.

The rearrangement uses TRBV7-2 and TRBJ2-1; D is uncertain. The sequenced material came from naive CD4+ T cells from blood. The receptor was isolated from a woman between 18 and 29 years old in good health. Here the CDR3 reads CASSFDRTTQFF. The CDR3 coding sequence is TGTGCCAGCAGCTTCGACCGAACAACTCAGTTCTTC.